This T cell receptor (beta chain) comes out of a study of tumor-infiltrating lymphocytes in primary liver carcinoma. This clonotype has a single count. The junction differs from germline at one of its ends, possibly a read error. Germline assignment: CDR1 SGDLS and CDR2 YYNGEE. The CDR3 runs to 16 residues. Extraction of RNA together with DNA used about 17-31 mg of unsorted bulk tissue. TCR beta cDNA was prepared out of approximately 470 ng total RNA by means of a constant-region primer. ARM-PCR was slightly modified, and three nested multiplex PCR rounds with it gave rise to the TCR beta libraries. With TRBV1-TRBV30 forward primers and a C-beta reverse primer, the first two PCR rounds were run for 10 to 11 cycles each. Using its own MiXCR run on the multiplex PCR reads, TCRdb lists one record per CDR3 protein. There are approximately 73,000 distinct CDR3 sequences in the sample; roughly three quarters occur only once, and 28% lies in the top ten.

The sequence was obtained from a man aged 35-49 years with primary liver carcinoma and hepatitis B virus infection. The specimen sequenced was liver tumor tissue from sampling region 4. Described subset: tumor region T4, right-lateral pole. The gene calls are TRBV9 and TRBJ2-5; 11 nucleotides align to TRBD2. The CDR3 coding sequence is TGTGCCAGCAGTGTCACCGGGACTAGCGGCCAAGAGACCCTGTACTTC. Amino acids: CASSVTGTSGQETLYF.